This T cell receptor (beta chain) was found in a study of metastatic and nonmetastatic thyroid tumors. Looking at the study overall: For malignant and benign thyroid patients, tumor or nodule tissue and blood were the sources whose repertoires were compared.

Of note for this clone: The antigen is not known.

Study results and limitations: Reportedly, malignant thyroid tumors had significantly higher TCR beta diversity than benign nodules, in blood and tumor.

Nobody among the patients had been given any treatment before thyroid surgery. In the authors' methods: A papillary thyroid cancer distant-metastasis classifier was built from CDR3 differences across clinicopathological groups. With MiXCR, TCRdb called clones anew from the PCR reads. None of the V and J calls come from the authors' own analysis; TCRdb made them. The table lists around 19,000 clones, roughly a third of them singletons. Trimming removed 6 bases from V and 6 bases from J, with 15 bases in between. The CDR3 runs 14 residues. Germline CDR1 reads MDHEN; CDR2 reads SYDVKM. Sequenced: tumor tissue. The genes are TRBV28 and TRBJ2-1, with D tentatively TRBD1 or TRBD2 (5 bases each). The sequence came from a female donor with papillary thyroid cancer or a benign thyroid nodule (not recorded which). Some clones in this sample may be carry-over from other donors' samples. In DNA, the CDR3 is TGTGCCAGCAGGTTACCGGGACCCTCCAATGAGCAGTTCTTC. It specifies CASRLPGPSNEQFF.